This entry lists 31 T cell receptor beta chains sequenced from one sample in a study of blood T cell repertoires in COVID-19. Assay: immunoSEQ multiplex PCR; the TCRdb copy retains only in-frame clones and omits some. The profile shows roughly 400,000 clones, approximately 89% of them singletons. Sequencing used PBMCs or T cells enriched from blood (not recorded which). The receptors were gathered from a woman aged 40 to 50 who had been exposed to COVID-19.

This chain uses TRBV11-2 with TRBJ2-2, with 9 bases lining up with TRBD1. This CDR3 contains 17 residues. CDR1 SGHAT and CDR2 FQNNGV come from the germline V gene. The ends lost 1 base at V and 5 bases at J; junction bases unmatched: 8. The CDR3 is CASSLARTGVGTGELFF. In DNA form, the CDR3 reads TGTGCCAGCAGCTTAGCCAGGACAGGGGTTGGGACCGGGGAGCTGTTTTTT. The full variable domain, with the rest looked up from reference TRBV11-2 and TRBJ2-2, is EAGVAQSPRYKIIEKRQSVAFWCNPISGHATLYWYQQILGQGPKLLIQFQNNGVVDDSQLPKDRFSAERLKGVDSTLKIQPAKLEDSAVYLCASSLARTGVGTGELFFGEGSRLTVL.

The V gene is TRBV5-4, the J gene TRBJ2-3, with 9 bases aligning to TRBD1. CDR3 length: 17 amino acids. V lost 0 bases, J lost 3 bases, and 8 bases stayed unmatched. Per the germline V gene, CDR1 is SGHNT and CDR2 is YYREEE (reference sequence). For the CDR3, the DNA is TGTGCCAGCAGCTTGGCCCGGACAGGGGTGACGACAGATACGCAGTATTTT. This translates into CASSLARTGVTTDTQYF.

The chain is built from TRBV5-1 and TRBJ2-7, with 8 bases that match TRBD1. Looked up from germline, CDR1 is SGHRS and CDR2 is YFSETQ. The CDR3 runs to 15 residues. V shed 9 bases and J 5 bases; nucleotides not matched to a gene: 16. CDR3 protein: CANKRSGTGVDEQYF. In DNA, the CDR3 is TGCGCCAACAAAAGATCCGGGACAGGTGTCGACGAGCAGTACTTC.

The chain links TRBV18 to TRBJ2-1; 7 nucleotides agree with TRBD2. The CDR3 contains 16 residues. V shed 1 base, J shed 10 bases, and the junction held 13 bases outside the gene matches. In germline, CDR1 is KGHSH, CDR2 LQKENI. The CDR3, as DNA: TGTGCCAGCTCACCACGGGCTAGCGGTCCCCTCAGGGAGCAGTTCTTC. The encoded protein is CASSPRASGPLREQFF.

The chain couples TRBV7-3 to TRBJ2-1; TRBD2 matches 9 bases. This CDR3 has 16 amino acids. With 5 bases clipped from V and 4 bases from J, the junction kept 9 bases outside the gene matches. The V gene's germline CDR1 is SGHTA and CDR2 FQGTGA. CDR3 amino acids: CASSPQTSGHYNEQFF. The CDR3 DNA is TGTGCCAGCAGCCCTCAAACTAGCGGGCATTACAATGAGCAGTTCTTC.

The rearrangement links TRBV5-1 to TRBJ1-2; the D gene is possibly TRBD1 (6 bases). Trimming removed 0 bases at V and 1 base at J, with 16 bases between. This CDR3 has 17 residues. Germline V CDR1 and CDR2: SGHRS, YFSETQ. The CDR3 DNA sequence: TGCGCCAGCAGCTTGGGGGACAAAAGCGACCTTAACTATGGCTACACCTTC. This sequence encodes CASSLGDKSDLNYGYTF.

V and J are TRBV7-9 and TRBJ1-4; the match to TRBD1 covers 9 bases. Germline V lookup: CDR1 SEHNR, CDR2 FQNEAQ (reference sequence). The CDR3 covers 12 residues. V trimming: 4 bases; J trimming: 14 bases; junction bases outside the gene matches: 5. The CDR3 is CASSSQGAHLFF. CDR3 nucleotides: TGTGCCAGCAGCTCACAGGGGGCCCACCTGTTTTTT.

The chain has TRBV2 and TRBJ2-5, with 7 bases identical to TRBD1. Germline V gene sequence: CDR1 SNHLY, CDR2 FYNNEI. CDR3 length: 13 amino acids. J lost 3 bases, V lost 5 bases, and 3 bases had no gene match. CDR3 loop: CASSLDREETQYF. Written as DNA, the CDR3 is TGTGCCAGCAGTCTTGACAGGGAAGAGACCCAGTACTTC. Based on the CDR3 plus reference TRBV2 and TRBJ2-5, the full variable domain is EPEVTQTPSHQVTQMGQEVILRCVPISNHLYFYWYRQILGQKVEFLVSFYNNEISEKSEIFDDQFSVERPDGSNFTLKIRSTKLEDSAMYFCASSLDREETQYFGPGTRLLVL.

This chain joins TRBV30 and TRBJ2-7, with 7 bases fitting TRBD2. This CDR3 spans 14 amino acids. Germline values: CDR1 GTSNPN, CDR2 SVGIG (reference sequence). V was clipped by 5 bases and J by 2 bases; unmatched bases: 9. The CDR3 reads CAWSVGTSAYEQYF. CDR3 nucleotides: TGTGCCTGGTCAGTCGGTACTAGCGCCTACGAGCAGTACTTC.

This CDR3 is CASSLGGGVGELFF. CDR3 coding DNA: TGTGCCAGCAGCTTAGGCGGGGGTGTCGGGGAGCTGTTTTTT. The chain recombines TRBV7-3 with TRBJ2-2, with 7 bases that match TRBD2. Germline lookup yields CDR1 SGHTA and CDR2 FQGTGA. The CDR3 runs 14 residues. Trimming cost V 2 bases and J 7 bases; bases outside gene matches: 4.

J is TRBJ1-2 and V is TRBV19; 9 bases line up with TRBD1. CDR1 is LNHDA and CDR2 is SQIVND in the germline V gene (reference sequence). V dropped 2 bases and J dropped 7; count of bases not matched to a gene: 8. CDR3 length: 15 residues. CDR3 residues: CASSIRAQGATGYTF. CDR3 in DNA: TGTGCCAGTAGTATACGCGCACAGGGGGCGACTGGCTACACCTTC.

The rearrangement uses TRBV19 and TRBJ1-1; the match to TRBD1 covers 9 bases. The V gene's germline CDR1 is LNHDA and CDR2 SQIVND (reference sequence). J lost 5 bases, V lost 3 bases, and 4 bases had no gene match. The CDR3 consists of 14 residues. The CDR3 bases are TGTGCCAGTAGTATCACAGGGGGCCGGACTGAAGCTTTCTTT. It encodes CASSITGGRTEAFF.

This rearrangement joins TRBV6-6 to TRBJ2-3; TRBD2 is a possible D gene (6 bases). The CDR3 runs to 16 residues. The germline gives CDR1 MNHNY, CDR2 SVGAGI (reference sequence). V was trimmed by 8 bases and J by 2 bases, leaving 20 bases between them. CDR3 sequence reads: CASASRRETLTDTQYF. In DNA form, the CDR3 reads TGTGCCAGCGCGTCCAGGAGGGAGACTCTCACAGATACGCAGTATTTT.

This chain joins TRBV11-3 and TRBJ2-2; 7 bases fit TRBD1. The CDR3 sequence is 18 residues long. Germline lookup yields CDR1 SGHNT and CDR2 YENEEA. V shed 0 bases and J 5 bases; nucleotides not matched to a gene: 12. The CDR3 DNA sequence: TGTGCCAGCAGCTTAGATCTGGAGAGGGGGCGTCTTACCGGGGAGCTGTTTTTT. Translation: CASSLDLERGRLTGELFF.

V gene TRBV7-3 combines with J gene TRBJ1-2; 10 bases fit TRBD1. Germline V lookup: CDR1 SGHTA, CDR2 FQGTGA. This CDR3 has 15 residues. Trimming at V came to 3 bases and at J to 2 bases, leaving 3 bases not matched to a gene. The CDR3 nucleotides read TGTGCCAGCAGCTTGACAGGGGGCGCAAACTATGGCTACACCTTC. Its translation: CASSLTGGANYGYTF.

DNA of the CDR3: TGTGCCAGCAGTTTCGAGGTCGGGTCCTACGAGCAGTACTTC. It translates to CASSFEVGSYEQYF. The genes are TRBV27 and TRBJ2-7, with D uncertain. This CDR3 is 14 amino acids long. V dropped 3 bases and J dropped 1 base, with 10 bases sitting between them. The germline V gene has CDR1 MNHEY and CDR2 SMNVEV (reference sequence).

This CDR3 is CASSQEGVYEQYF. The CDR3 DNA sequence: TGTGCCAGCAGCCAAGAAGGGGTCTACGAGCAGTACTTC. The V gene is TRBV3-1 (or the pseudogene TRBV3-2), the J gene TRBJ2-7; perhaps TRBD1 as D (5 bases). Trimming stripped 0 bases from V and 3 bases from J, with 6 bases between. CDR1 and CDR2 from the germline V gene are LGHDT and YNNKEL (reference sequence). This CDR3 contains 13 residues.

On this clone itself: The sample contains more than one DNA sequence encoding this CDR3. The J gene is TRBJ2-7, the V gene TRBV6-5; 7 bases map to TRBD1. The CDR3 runs 13 residues. The germline gives CDR1 MNHEY, CDR2 SVGAGI. V was pared by 5 bases and J by 0 bases, with 1 base of the junction left unmatched. The CDR3 coding sequence is TGTGCCAGCAGTAGGACAGGCTCCTACGAGCAGTACTTC. Residues: CASSRTGSYEQYF.

This chain joins TRBV7-8 and TRBJ2-2; D perhaps matches TRBD2 (5 bases). The germline V gene has CDR1 SGHVS and CDR2 FQNEAQ. The CDR3 covers 16 residues. Trimming took 2 bases from V and 5 from J, leaving 15 bases between them. CDR3 residues: CASSLLQAQRTGELFF. CDR3 bases: TGTGCCAGCAGCTTACTCCAGGCTCAGCGGACCGGGGAGCTGTTTTTT.

The chain recombines TRBV30 with TRBJ2-1, with TRBD2 matching over 9 bases. This CDR3 region has 16 residues. The germline V gene encodes CDR1 GTSNPN and CDR2 SVGIG (reference sequence). V shed 2 bases, J shed 8 bases, and the junction held 13 bases outside the gene matches. Here the CDR3 DNA reads TGTGCCTGGAGTCCCCTCGGGCGGGAGGGTAGCTATGAGCAGTTCTTC. It specifies CAWSPLGREGSYEQFF.

V is TRBV5-1 and J is TRBJ1-1; no definite D call. In germline, CDR1 is SGHRS, CDR2 YFSETQ. CDR3 length equals 14 residues. V was pared by 2 bases and J by 2 bases, with 10 bases between. The CDR3 protein is CASSFGVINTEAFF. CDR3 DNA sequence: TGCGCCAGCAGCTTCGGAGTGATCAACACTGAAGCTTTCTTT.

Regarding this clone: A junction end diverges from the germline sequence, so it may reflect a read error. CDR3 sequence: CASSPSLGAGGQFF. For the CDR3, the DNA is TGTGCTAGCAGCCCGAGCCTGGGGGCAGGGGGGCAGTTCTTC. The chain carries TRBV7-7 and TRBJ2-1; the match to TRBD1 covers 7 bases. This CDR3 has 14 residues. CDR1 is SSHAT and CDR2 is FNYEAQ in the germline V gene (reference sequence).

This chain joins TRBV5-4 and TRBJ2-5; a possible D gene is TRBD2 (6 bases). Looked up from germline, CDR1 is SGHNT and CDR2 is YYREEE (reference sequence). V lost 0 bases to trimming and J lost 7 bases, with 10 bases between them. The CDR3 contains 13 residues. CDR3 coding DNA: TGTGCCAGCAGCTTGGGGGGGGAAGGGACCCAGTACTTC. Translation gives CASSLGGEGTQYF.

This clone was observed a single time. The chain combines TRBV28 with TRBJ1-1; a possible D gene is TRBD1 (6 bases). This CDR3 region has 14 residues. V was trimmed by 6 bases and J by 3 bases, leaving 14 bases between them. Germline loops: CDR1 MDHEN, CDR2 SYDVKM. The CDR3 DNA reads as TGTGCCAGCAGGTCGCAGGGGCCTTACACTGAAGCTTTCTTT. Translating it yields CASRSQGPYTEAFF.

The chain links TRBV6-6 to TRBJ1-1; no reliable D call. There are 13 residues in the CDR3. V was pared by 8 bases and J by 3 bases, with 13 bases between. Germline CDR1 reads MNHNY; CDR2 reads SVGAGI (reference sequence). The CDR3 bases are TGTGCCAGCTTAGAGGGTGTGTACACTGAAGCTTTCTTT. Amino acid sequence: CASLEGVYTEAFF.

The chain joins TRBV24-1 to TRBJ1-3; no clear D gene. The germline V gene has CDR1 KGHDR and CDR2 SFDVKD. This CDR3 region has 13 residues. V was trimmed by 7 bases and J by 0 bases, leaving 6 bases between them. CDR3 nucleotides: TGTGCCACCAGCCTAGGCTCTGGAAACACCATATATTTT. Amino acids: CATSLGSGNTIYF.

This clone was observed once. The chain couples TRBV7-3 to TRBJ2-7; tentatively, D is TRBD2 (5 bases). Germline lookup yields CDR1 SGHTA and CDR2 FQGTGA. The ends were cut back, 0 bases at V and 9 bases at J, with 6 bases in the middle. This CDR3 has 11 amino acids. In DNA form, the CDR3 reads TGTGCCAGCAGCTTAACGGCGGGGCAGTACTTC. It specifies CASSLTAGQYF. The full variable domain, rest sourced from reference TRBV7-3 and TRBJ2-7, is GAGVSQTPSNKVTEKGKYVELRCDPISGHTALYWYRQSLGQGPEFLIYFQGTGAADDSGLPNDRFFAVRPEGSVSTLKIQRTERGDSAVYLCASSLTAGQYFGPGTRLTVT.

This clone occurred a few times. This chain uses TRBV27 with TRBJ2-4, with D perhaps TRBD2 (6 bases). Trimming stripped 4 bases from V and 7 bases from J, with 20 bases between. Germline V gives CDR1 MNHEY, CDR2 SMNVEV (reference sequence). This CDR3 is 16 amino acids long. CDR3 sequence (DNA): TGTGCCAGCAGTTCCTCTGGGGGGAGTGGGGGGAACATTCAGTACTTC. Translating gives CASSSSGGSGGNIQYF.

The chain carries TRBV5-1 and TRBJ1-3; D might be TRBD1 (5 bases). The V gene lost 4 bases and the J gene lost 0 bases, with 17 bases spanning the gap. The germline V gene has CDR1 SGHRS and CDR2 YFSETQ. The CDR3 is made up of 17 amino acids. CDR3 in amino acids: CASSIGLGGGSGNTIYF. The DNA of the CDR3 is TGCGCCAGCAGCATCGGACTGGGGGGTGGCTCTGGAAACACCATATATTTT.

V usage is TRBV3-1 (or the pseudogene TRBV3-2) and J usage is TRBJ1-6; D uncertain. V dropped 5 bases and J dropped 6 bases, with 8 bases sitting between them. CDR1 LGHDT and CDR2 YNNKEL come from the germline V gene (reference sequence). This CDR3 has 13 residues. The CDR3 bases are TGTGCCAGCAGCTATAACAGTAATTCACCCCTCCACTTT. Protein sequence: CASSYNSNSPLHF.

The J gene is TRBJ1-2, the V gene TRBV5-1; TRBD1 is a possible D gene (5 bases). The CDR3 loop spans 14 amino acids. V was cut by 0 bases and J by 4 bases, with 10 bases left in between. Germline loops: CDR1 SGHRS, CDR2 YFSETQ. For the CDR3, the DNA is TGCGCCAGCAGCTTGGTAGGGGATGGCTATGGCTACACCTTC. Translating it yields CASSLVGDGYGYTF.